These 3 T cell receptor beta chains originate from one sample sequenced in a study of shared clonotypes between healthy human individuals. Generated by immunoSEQ multiplex PCR, the TCRdb table keeps only in-frame clones and is missing some. In the table there are about 2.5 million clones, roughly 90% of which are singletons. Specimen: naive CD4+ T cells from PBMCs. Regarding subset: CD45RA+ positively selected. The origin of the receptors is a man younger than 35 in good health. Some clones in this sample may be carry-over from other donors' samples.

V and J are TRBV19 and TRBJ1-2; D remains unclear. The V gene's germline CDR1 is LNHDA and CDR2 SQIVND (reference sequence). The germline V and J ends were trimmed by 5 bases and 7 bases, with 14 bases remaining between them. This CDR3 spans 13 amino acids. The CDR3 region has the DNA TGTGCCAGTAGTTTATTGGTCCCCTTTGGCTACACCTTC. Its translation: CASSLLVPFGYTF.

This clone was observed a single time. The chain links TRBV5-1 to TRBJ1-3; D possibly corresponds to TRBD1 (6 bases). Trimming took 0 bases from V and 8 from J, leaving 15 bases between them. The germline CDR1 and CDR2 sequences are SGHRS and YFSETQ. CDR3 length equals 15 residues. CDR3: CASSLAPRGPDTIYF. The CDR3 DNA follows: TGCGCCAGCAGCTTGGCGCCCAGGGGACCGGACACCATATATTTT.

This clone was observed a single time. V gene TRBV28 combines with J gene TRBJ2-5; TRBD2 aligns across 8 bases. The V and J ends lost 7 bases and 3 bases, in that order; junction bases with no gene match: 7. Germline CDR1 reads MDHEN; CDR2 reads SYDVKM. CDR3 length: 14 amino acids. CDR3 sequence (DNA): TGTGCCAGCACCACGGGAGGGTCCAAAGAGACCCAGTACTTC. Translating it yields CASTTGGSKETQYF.